The T cell receptor (beta chain) described here comes from a study of long-term antiretroviral therapy in people with HIV. Study information: Collection dates of the earliest samples fall about a decade before the 2015 immediate-ART recommendation.

Researchers report immunoSEQ v3.0 was run at survey level. Data came from immunoSEQ multiplex PCR; TCRdb stores just in-frame clones and leaves some out. The sample lists 30,000 to 35,000 clones, 83% occurring once. This clone has only one observation. The CDR3 sequence is 14 residues long. V shed 2 bases, J shed 4 bases, and the junction held 5 bases outside the gene matches. Germline assignment: CDR1 MGHDK and CDR2 SYGVNS. The chain carries TRBV25-1 and TRBJ2-7, with 7 nucleotides matching TRBD1. The receptor's source is a man aged 18 to 29 with HIV. The specimen was unsorted PBMCs, collected 0.4 years before starting antiretroviral therapy. As DNA, the CDR3 is TGTGCCAGCAGTGAAGGAAGGGGGCCTTACGAGCAGTACTTC. Amino acid sequence: CASSEGRGPYEQYF.